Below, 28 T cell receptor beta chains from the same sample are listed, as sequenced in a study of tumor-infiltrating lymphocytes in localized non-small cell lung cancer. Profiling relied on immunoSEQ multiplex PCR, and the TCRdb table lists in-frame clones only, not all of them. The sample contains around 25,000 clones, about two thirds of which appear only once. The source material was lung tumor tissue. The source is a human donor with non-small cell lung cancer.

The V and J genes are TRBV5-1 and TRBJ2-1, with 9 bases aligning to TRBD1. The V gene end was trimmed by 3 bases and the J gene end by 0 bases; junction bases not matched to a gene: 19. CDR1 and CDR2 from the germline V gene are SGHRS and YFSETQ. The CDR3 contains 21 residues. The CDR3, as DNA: TGCGCCAGCAGCTACTACGCTGGCCCGGGACAGGGCCCCAGCTCCTACAATGAGCAGTTCTTC. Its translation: CASSYYAGPGQGPSSYNEQFF.

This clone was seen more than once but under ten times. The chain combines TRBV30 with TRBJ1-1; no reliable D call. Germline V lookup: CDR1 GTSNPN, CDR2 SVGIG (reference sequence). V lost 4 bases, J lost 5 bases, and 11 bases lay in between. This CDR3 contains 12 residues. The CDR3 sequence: CAWILSGTEAFF. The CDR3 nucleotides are TGTGCCTGGATCTTGTCAGGAACTGAAGCTTTCTTT.

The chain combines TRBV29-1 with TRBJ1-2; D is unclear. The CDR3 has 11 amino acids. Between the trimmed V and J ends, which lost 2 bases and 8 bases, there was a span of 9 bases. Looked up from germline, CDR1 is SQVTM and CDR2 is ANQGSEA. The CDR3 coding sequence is TGCAGCGTTGAATTGGATAACGGCTACACCTTC. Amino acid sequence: CSVELDNGYTF.

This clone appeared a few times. The CDR3 bases are TGTGCCAGCAGCGTAGCATACCAGGGCGAGCAGTACTTC. It codes for CASSVAYQGEQYF. This chain links TRBV9 with TRBJ2-7, with D maybe TRBD1 (5 bases). The V end was cut by 0 bases, the J end by 6 bases, with 10 bases between. This CDR3 spans 13 amino acids. Germline CDR1 reads SGDLS; CDR2 reads YYNGEE. The whole variable domain, remainder taken from reference TRBV9 and TRBJ2-7, is DSGVTQTPKHLITATGQRVTLRCSPRSGDLSVYWYQQSLDQGLQFLIQYYNGEERAKGNILERFSAQQFPDLHSELNLSSLELGDSALYFCASSVAYQGEQYFGPGTRLTVT.

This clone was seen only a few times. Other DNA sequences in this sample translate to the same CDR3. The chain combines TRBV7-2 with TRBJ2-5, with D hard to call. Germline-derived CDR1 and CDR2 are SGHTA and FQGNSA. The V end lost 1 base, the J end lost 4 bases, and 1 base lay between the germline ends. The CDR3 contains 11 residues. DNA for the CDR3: TGTGCCAGCAGCTTAGTAGAGACCCAGTACTTC. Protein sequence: CASSLVETQYF.

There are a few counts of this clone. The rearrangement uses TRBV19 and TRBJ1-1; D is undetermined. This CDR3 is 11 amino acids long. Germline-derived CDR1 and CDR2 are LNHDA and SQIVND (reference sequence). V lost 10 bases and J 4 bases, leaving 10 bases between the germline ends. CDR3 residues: CATRGSTEAFF. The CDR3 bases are TGTGCCACTCGAGGTAGCACTGAAGCTTTCTTT.

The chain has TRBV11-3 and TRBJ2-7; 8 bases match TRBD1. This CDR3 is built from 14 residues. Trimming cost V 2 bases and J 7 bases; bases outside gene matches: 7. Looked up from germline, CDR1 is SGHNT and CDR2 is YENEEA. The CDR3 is CASSLTGQGGEQYF. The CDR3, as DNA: TGTGCCAGCAGCTTAACTGGACAGGGAGGTGAGCAGTACTTC.

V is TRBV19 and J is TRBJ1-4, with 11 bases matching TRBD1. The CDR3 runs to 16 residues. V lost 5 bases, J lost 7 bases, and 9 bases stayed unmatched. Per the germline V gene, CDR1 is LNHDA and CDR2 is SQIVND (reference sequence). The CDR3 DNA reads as TGTGCCAGTAGTCGCCAGGGACAGGGGGTGGGTGAAAAACTGTTTTTT. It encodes CASSRQGQGVGEKLFF. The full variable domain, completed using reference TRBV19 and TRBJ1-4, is DGGITQSPKYLFRKEGQNVTLSCEQNLNHDAMYWYRQDPGQGLRLIYYSQIVNDFQKGDIAEGYSVSREKKESFPLTVTSAQKNPTAFYLCASSRQGQGVGEKLFFGSGTQLSVL.

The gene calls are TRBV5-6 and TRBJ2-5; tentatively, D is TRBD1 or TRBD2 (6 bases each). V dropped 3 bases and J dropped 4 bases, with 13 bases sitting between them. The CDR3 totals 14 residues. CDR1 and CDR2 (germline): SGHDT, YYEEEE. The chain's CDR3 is CASSSWGAGETQYF. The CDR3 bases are TGTGCCAGCAGCTCTTGGGGGGCTGGAGAGACCCAGTACTTC.

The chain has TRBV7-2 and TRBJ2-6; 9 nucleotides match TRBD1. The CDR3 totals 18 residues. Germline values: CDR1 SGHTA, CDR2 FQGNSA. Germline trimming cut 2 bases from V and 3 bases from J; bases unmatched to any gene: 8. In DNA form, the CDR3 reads TGTGCCAGCAGCTTAAACAACAGGGGGCTTTTTGGGGCCAACGTCCTGACTTTC. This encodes CASSLNNRGLFGANVLTF.

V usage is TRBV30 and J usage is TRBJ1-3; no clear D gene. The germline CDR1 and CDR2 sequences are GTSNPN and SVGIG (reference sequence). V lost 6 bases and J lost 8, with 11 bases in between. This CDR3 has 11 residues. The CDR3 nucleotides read TGTGCCTGTTCGAACGTCCACACCATATATTTT. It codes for CACSNVHTIYF.

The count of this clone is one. The CDR3 DNA follows: TGTGCCAGCAGCAACTTAGACAGCTACGAGCAGTACTTC. Translated, it gives CASSNLDSYEQYF. The chain employs TRBV27 and TRBJ2-7; maybe TRBD1 (5 bases). Germline CDR1 and CDR2: MNHEY and SMNVEV (reference sequence). The ends were cut back, 6 bases at V and 3 bases at J, with 12 bases in the middle. This CDR3 has 13 amino acids.

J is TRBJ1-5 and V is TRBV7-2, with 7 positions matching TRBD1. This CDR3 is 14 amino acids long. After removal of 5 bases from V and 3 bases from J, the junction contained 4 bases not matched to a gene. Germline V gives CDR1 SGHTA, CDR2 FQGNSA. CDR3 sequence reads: CASSMTGNNQPQHF. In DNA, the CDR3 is TGTGCCAGCAGCATGACAGGGAACAATCAGCCCCAGCATTTT.

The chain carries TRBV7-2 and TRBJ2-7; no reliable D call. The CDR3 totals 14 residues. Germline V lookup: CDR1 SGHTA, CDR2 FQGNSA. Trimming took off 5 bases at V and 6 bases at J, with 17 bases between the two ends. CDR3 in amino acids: CASSPLVFSSEQYF. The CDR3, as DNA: TGTGCCAGCAGCCCCCTAGTTTTTTCGTCCGAGCAGTACTTC.

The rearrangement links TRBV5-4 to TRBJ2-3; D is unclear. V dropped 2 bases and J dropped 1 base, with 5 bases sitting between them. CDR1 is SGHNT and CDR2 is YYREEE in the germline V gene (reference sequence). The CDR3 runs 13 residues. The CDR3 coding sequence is TGTGCCAGCAGCTTTGAAGGCACAGATACGCAGTATTTT. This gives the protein CASSFEGTDTQYF.

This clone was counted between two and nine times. The CDR3 DNA reads TGTGCCTGGGGGACAGGAACCACCTATAATTCACCCCTCCACTTT. This sequence encodes CAWGTGTTYNSPLHF. The chain joins TRBV30 to TRBJ1-6, with 8 bases identical to TRBD1. J lost 2 bases, V lost 5 bases, and 5 bases had no gene match. CDR1 is GTSNPN and CDR2 is SVGIG in the germline V gene (reference sequence). The CDR3 totals 15 residues.

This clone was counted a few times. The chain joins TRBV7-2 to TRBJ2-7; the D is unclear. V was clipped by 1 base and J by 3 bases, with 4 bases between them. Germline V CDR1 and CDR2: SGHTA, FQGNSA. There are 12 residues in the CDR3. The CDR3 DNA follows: TGTGCCAGCAGCTTAGACATCTACGAGCAGTACTTC. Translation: CASSLDIYEQYF.

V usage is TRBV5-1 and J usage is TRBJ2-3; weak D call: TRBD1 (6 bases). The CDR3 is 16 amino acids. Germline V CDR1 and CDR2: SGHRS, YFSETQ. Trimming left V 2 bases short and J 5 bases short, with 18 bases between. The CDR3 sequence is CASSFFPEGGGDTQYF. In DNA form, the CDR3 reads TGCGCCAGCAGCTTCTTCCCCGAAGGGGGTGGAGATACGCAGTATTTT.

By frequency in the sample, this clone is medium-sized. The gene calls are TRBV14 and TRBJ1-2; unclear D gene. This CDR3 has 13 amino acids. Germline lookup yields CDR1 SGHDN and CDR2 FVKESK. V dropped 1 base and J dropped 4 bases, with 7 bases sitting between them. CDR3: CASSQGTFYGYTF. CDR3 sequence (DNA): TGTGCCAGCAGCCAAGGAACATTCTATGGCTACACCTTC.

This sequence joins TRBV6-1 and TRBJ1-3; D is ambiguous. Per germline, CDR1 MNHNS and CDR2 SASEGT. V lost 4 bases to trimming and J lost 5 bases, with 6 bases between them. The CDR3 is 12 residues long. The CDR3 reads CASSVVRNTIYF. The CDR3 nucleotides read TGTGCCAGCAGTGTGGTAAGAAACACCATATATTTT.

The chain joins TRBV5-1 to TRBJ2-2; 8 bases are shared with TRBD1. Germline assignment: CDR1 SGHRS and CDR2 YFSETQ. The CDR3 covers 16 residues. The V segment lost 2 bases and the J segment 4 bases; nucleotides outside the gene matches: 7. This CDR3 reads CASSFSGRGLTGELFF. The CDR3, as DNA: TGCGCCAGCAGCTTTTCTGGCAGGGGGCTCACCGGGGAGCTGTTTTTT.

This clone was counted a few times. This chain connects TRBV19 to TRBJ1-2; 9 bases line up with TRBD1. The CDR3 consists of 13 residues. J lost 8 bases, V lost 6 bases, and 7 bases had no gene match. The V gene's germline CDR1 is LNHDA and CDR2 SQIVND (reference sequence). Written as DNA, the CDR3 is TGTGCCAGTAGCACTACAGGGGGCGACGGCTACACCTTC. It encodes CASSTTGGDGYTF.

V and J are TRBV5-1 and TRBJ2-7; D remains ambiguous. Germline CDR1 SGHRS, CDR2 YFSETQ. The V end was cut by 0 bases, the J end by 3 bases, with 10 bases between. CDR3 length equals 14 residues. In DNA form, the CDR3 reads TGCGCCAGCAGCTTGGGGCAGGCCGTCTACGAGCAGTACTTC. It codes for CASSLGQAVYEQYF.

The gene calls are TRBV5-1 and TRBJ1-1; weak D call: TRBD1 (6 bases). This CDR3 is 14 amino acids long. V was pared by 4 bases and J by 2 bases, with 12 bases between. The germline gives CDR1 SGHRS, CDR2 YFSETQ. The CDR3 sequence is CASSMMGGNTEAFF. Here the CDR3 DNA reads TGCGCCAGCAGCATGATGGGGGGCAACACTGAAGCTTTCTTT.

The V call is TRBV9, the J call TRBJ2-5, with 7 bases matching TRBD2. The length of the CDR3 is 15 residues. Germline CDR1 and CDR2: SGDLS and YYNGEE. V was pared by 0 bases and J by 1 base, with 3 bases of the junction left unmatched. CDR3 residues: CASSVGRGVQETQYF. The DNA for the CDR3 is TGTGCCAGCAGCGTAGGCCGGGGGGTCCAAGAGACCCAGTACTTC. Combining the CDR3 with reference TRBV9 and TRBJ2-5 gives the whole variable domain DSGVTQTPKHLITATGQRVTLRCSPRSGDLSVYWYQQSLDQGLQFLIQYYNGEERAKGNILERFSAQQFPDLHSELNLSSLELGDSALYFCASSVGRGVQETQYFGPGTRLLVL.

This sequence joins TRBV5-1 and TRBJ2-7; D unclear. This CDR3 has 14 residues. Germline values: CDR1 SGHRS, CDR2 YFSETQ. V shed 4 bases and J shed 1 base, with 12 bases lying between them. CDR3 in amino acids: CASSRSLGSYEQYF. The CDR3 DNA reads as TGCGCCAGCAGCAGAAGCCTGGGGTCCTACGAGCAGTACTTC. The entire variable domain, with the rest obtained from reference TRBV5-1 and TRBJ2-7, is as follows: KAGVTQTPRYLIKTRGQQVTLSCSPISGHRSVSWYQQTPGQGLQFLFEYFSETQRNKGNFPGRFSGRQFSNSRSEMNVSTLELGDSALYLCASSRSLGSYEQYFGPGTRLTVT.

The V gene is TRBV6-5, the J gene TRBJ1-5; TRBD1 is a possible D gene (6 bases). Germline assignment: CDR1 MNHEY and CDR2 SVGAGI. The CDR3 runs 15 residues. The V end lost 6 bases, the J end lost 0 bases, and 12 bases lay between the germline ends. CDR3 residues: CASSPGQTSNQPQHF. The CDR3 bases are TGTGCCAGCAGCCCCGGACAGACTAGCAATCAGCCCCAGCATTTT.

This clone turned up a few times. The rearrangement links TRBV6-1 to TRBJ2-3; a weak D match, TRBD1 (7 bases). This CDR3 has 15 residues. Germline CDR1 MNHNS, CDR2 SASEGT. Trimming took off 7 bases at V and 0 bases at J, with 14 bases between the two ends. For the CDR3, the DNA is TGTGCCAGCACCAGGGGGGCAGGGAGCACAGATACGCAGTATTTT. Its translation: CASTRGAGSTDTQYF.